Following are 9 T cell receptor beta chains from one sample sequenced in a study of shared clonotypes between healthy human individuals. The data were produced by immunoSEQ multiplex PCR, yet TCRdb's version contains in-frame clones alone and is incomplete. The sample records millions of clones, roughly 92% being singletons. The sample was naive CD4+ T cells sorted from blood. The sample's subset: CD45RA+ positively selected. All receptors come from a man between 18 and 35 years old in good health.

The rearrangement links TRBV5-1 to TRBJ2-5, with D possibly called TRBD1 or TRBD2 (7 bases each). This CDR3 has 15 residues. Trimming left V 4 bases short and J 4 bases short, with 17 bases between. Per germline, CDR1 SGHRS and CDR2 YFSETQ. This chain's CDR3 is CASSPQGGGAETQYF. As DNA, the CDR3 is TGCGCCAGCAGCCCCCAGGGGGGGGGTGCAGAGACCCAGTACTTC.

The gene calls are TRBV9 and TRBJ1-2; 9 bases fit TRBD1. Germline trimming cut 1 base from V and 7 bases from J; bases unmatched to any gene: 5. The CDR3 length is 14 residues. Germline loops: CDR1 SGDLS, CDR2 YYNGEE. CDR3 sequence: CASSVRDREGGYTF. CDR3 DNA sequence: TGTGCCAGCAGCGTACGGGACAGGGAGGGTGGCTACACCTTC.

J is TRBJ2-1 and V is TRBV27; D ambiguous. CDR1 is MNHEY and CDR2 is SMNVEV in the germline V gene (reference sequence). V shed 3 bases and J shed 8 bases, with 8 bases lying between them. There are 12 residues in the CDR3. CDR3 DNA sequence: TGTGCCAGCAGTTTTTTGCAGGATGAGCAGTTCTTC. Its translation is CASSFLQDEQFF.

The rearrangement links TRBV30 to TRBJ2-5, with 8 positions matching TRBD2. CDR1 is GTSNPN, CDR2 SVGIG, per germline (reference sequence). The CDR3 runs 12 residues. The junction had 5 bases not matched to a gene; V was cut back by 4 bases and J by 7 bases. The CDR3 sequence: CAWNGGGPTQYF. The CDR3, as DNA: TGTGCCTGGAATGGCGGGGGGCCGACCCAGTACTTC.

V is TRBV5-1 and J is TRBJ2-1; 8 positions match TRBD1. CDR3 length: 16 residues. CDR1 and CDR2 from the germline V gene are SGHRS and YFSETQ. Trimming removed 0 bases from V and 8 bases from J; junction bases left unmatched: 10. The CDR3 bases are TGCGCCAGCAGCTTGGCAGGACAGGGAATTTTCGATGAGCAGTTCTTC. As protein: CASSLAGQGIFDEQFF. The full variable domain, with the rest looked up from reference TRBV5-1 and TRBJ2-1, is KAGVTQTPRYLIKTRGQQVTLSCSPISGHRSVSWYQQTPGQGLQFLFEYFSETQRNKGNFPGRFSGRQFSNSRSEMNVSTLELGDSALYLCASSLAGQGIFDEQFFGPGTRLTVL.

The chain joins TRBV10-3 to TRBJ2-7; D unclear. This CDR3 spans 14 amino acids. Germline assignment: CDR1 ENHRY and CDR2 SYGVKD. Trimming took off 0 bases at V and 1 base at J, with 7 bases between the two ends. The CDR3 DNA sequence: TGTGCCATCAGTGAGTCATGGGGATCCTACGAGCAGTACTTC. Protein product: CAISESWGSYEQYF.

Comment on this clone: Other DNA sequences in this sample translate to the same CDR3. The chain carries TRBV11-2 and TRBJ1-1; D gene ambiguous. CDR3 length equals 13 residues. Looked up from germline, CDR1 is SGHAT and CDR2 is FQNNGV. Trimming pared 3 bases from V and 0 bases from J, leaving 5 bases between. DNA for the CDR3: TGTGCCAGCAGCTTTGGGTTGAACACTGAAGCTTTCTTT. Protein: CASSFGLNTEAFF.

This sequence joins TRBV6-1 and TRBJ2-2; D may be TRBD1 or TRBD2 (6 bases each). Trimming stripped 4 bases from V and 7 bases from J, with 16 bases between. The CDR3 loop spans 15 amino acids. In germline, CDR1 is MNHNS, CDR2 SASEGT. The CDR3 reads CASSAWGAEVGELFF. Written as DNA, the CDR3 is TGTGCCAGCAGTGCTTGGGGGGCCGAGGTCGGGGAGCTGTTTTTT.

The V and J genes are TRBV30 and TRBJ2-4, with unresolved D. V lost 4 bases, J lost 6 bases, and 13 bases lay in between. CDR1 and CDR2 (germline): GTSNPN, SVGIG (reference sequence). The CDR3 is 13 residues long. CDR3 region: CAWTNDLGNIQYF. DNA for the CDR3: TGTGCCTGGACGAACGACTTGGGAAACATTCAGTACTTC.